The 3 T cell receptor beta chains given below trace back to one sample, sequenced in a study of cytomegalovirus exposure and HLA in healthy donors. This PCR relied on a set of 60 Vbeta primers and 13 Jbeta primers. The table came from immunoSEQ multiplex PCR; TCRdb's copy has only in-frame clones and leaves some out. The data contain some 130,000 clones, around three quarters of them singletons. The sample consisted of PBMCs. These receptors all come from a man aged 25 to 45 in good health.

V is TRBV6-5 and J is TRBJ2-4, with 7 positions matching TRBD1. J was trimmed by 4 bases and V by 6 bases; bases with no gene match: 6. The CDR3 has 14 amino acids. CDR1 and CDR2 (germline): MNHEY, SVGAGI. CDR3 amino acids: CASSPLDRKNIQYF. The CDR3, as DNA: TGTGCCAGCAGCCCCTTGGACAGGAAAAACATTCAGTACTTC.

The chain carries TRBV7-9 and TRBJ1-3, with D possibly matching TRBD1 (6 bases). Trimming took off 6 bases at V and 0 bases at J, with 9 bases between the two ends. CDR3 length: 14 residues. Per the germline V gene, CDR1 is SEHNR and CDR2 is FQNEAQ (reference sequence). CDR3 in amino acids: CASRLDSSGNTIYF. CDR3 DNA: TGTGCCAGCAGATTGGACAGCTCTGGAAACACCATATATTTT.

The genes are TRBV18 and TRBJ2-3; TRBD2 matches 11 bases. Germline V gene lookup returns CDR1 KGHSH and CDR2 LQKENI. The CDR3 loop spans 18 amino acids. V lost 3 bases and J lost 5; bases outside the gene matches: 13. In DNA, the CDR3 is TGTGCCAGCTCACCCGACGGGGTACTAGCGGGAGCGGGAGATACGCAGTATTTT. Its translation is CASSPDGVLAGAGDTQYF.